In this sample, the clone carrying this T cell receptor (beta chain) turned up a few times. Its target is not known. The data derive from a study of cytomegalovirus exposure and HLA in healthy donors. General study findings and limits: Common viral pathogens seemed to be connected with several of the most significant clusters, according to a later analysis. In a later analysis, HLA-C alleles had the fewest associated TCRs, DRB1 alleles the most. A few chains tied to CMV proved CMV antigen-specific in vitro.

The primer mix had 60 Vbeta and 13 Jbeta primers. Only in-frame clones appear in the TCRdb table, and some are missing; sequencing was by immunoSEQ multiplex PCR. Of 120,000 to 150,000 clones listed, roughly 79% were seen once; the top ten hold approximately 0.66%. Germline CDR1 and CDR2: SGDLS and YYNGEE. The CDR3 extends over 15 amino acids. J gave up 5 bases and V 3 bases, and 7 bases lay outside the gene matches. This cohort consisted of healthy bone marrow donors. The sequenced material came from PBMCs. The receptor comes from a male donor in good health and CMV-seronegative. The chain carries TRBV9 and TRBJ2-1, with 8 nucleotides matching TRBD2. In DNA form, the CDR3 reads TGTGCCAGCAGCGCACGGACTAGCTGGAACAATGAGCAGTTCTTC. Translated, it gives CASSARTSWNNEQFF.